This T cell receptor (beta chain) was documented in a study of T cell responses to AZD1222 COVID-19 vaccine. Study information: It was second doses at about 4 or about 12 weeks that were pooled. Study observations and caveats: Two AZD1222 administrations were followed by greater Spike-specific TCR breadth and depth. There were vaccine-associated CD4 TCRs across spike, dominant at 160-218 and 743-854. Clonal diversity may have been underestimated in mostly white British donors.

V gave up 1 base and J gave up 8 bases, with 11 bases separating them. The CDR3 is 14 residues long. The germline CDR1 and CDR2 sequences are SNHLY and FYNNEI. TCRdb keeps only in-frame clones here, not all; method: immunoSEQ multiplex PCR. The sample has around 95,000 clones; around 90% are singletons. About this clone: As yet, its antigen is unknown.

This chain joins TRBV2 and TRBJ2-2; D not resolved. The input for sequencing was peripheral blood, taken on day 0 of AZD1222 vaccination. The clonotype originates from an adult in good health. The CDR3 nucleotides are TGTGCCAGCAGTGAAGTTCACAGCCTGGGGGAGCTGTTTTTT. Protein sequence: CASSEVHSLGELFF.